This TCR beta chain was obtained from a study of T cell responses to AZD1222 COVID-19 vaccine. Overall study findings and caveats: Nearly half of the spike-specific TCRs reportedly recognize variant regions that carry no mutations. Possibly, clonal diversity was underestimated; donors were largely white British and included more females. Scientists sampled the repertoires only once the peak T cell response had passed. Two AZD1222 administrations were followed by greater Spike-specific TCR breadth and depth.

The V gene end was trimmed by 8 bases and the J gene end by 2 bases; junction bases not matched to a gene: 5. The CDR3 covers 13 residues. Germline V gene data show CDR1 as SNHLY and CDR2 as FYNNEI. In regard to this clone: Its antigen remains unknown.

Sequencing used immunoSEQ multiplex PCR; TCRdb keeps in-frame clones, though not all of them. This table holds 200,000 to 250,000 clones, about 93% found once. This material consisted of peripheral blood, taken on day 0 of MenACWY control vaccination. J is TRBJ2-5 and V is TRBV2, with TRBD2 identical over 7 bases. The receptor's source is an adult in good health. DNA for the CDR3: TGTGCCAGCGGTCGGGGGGAGCAAGAGACCCAGTACTTC. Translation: CASGRGEQETQYF. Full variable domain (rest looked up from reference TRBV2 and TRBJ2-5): EPEVTQTPSHQVTQMGQEVILRCVPISNHLYFYWYRQILGQKVEFLVSFYNNEISEKSEIFDDQFSVERPDGSNFTLKIRSTKLEDSAMYFCASGRGEQETQYFGPGTRLLVL.